Listed below are T cell receptor beta chains from one sample, sequenced in a study of blood T cell repertoires in COVID-19. Repertoires were generated with immunoSEQ multiplex PCR, while TCRdb's copy carries only in-frame clones and drops some. The sample carries about 46,000 clones, approximately 85% recorded once. Sequencing input: peripheral blood. These receptors were collected from a woman at least 80 years old with COVID-19, enrolled during active disease. Both conserved end residues are part of each CDR3. D genes are given only for firm matches. Clone sizes are given selectively: once, few, many, or a class where the clone is expanded.

>.|TRBJ2-2|TRBD2|TRBV5-5
CASSFSGGNTGELFF
TGTGCCAGCAGCTTTAGCGGGGGAAACACCGGGGAGCTGTTTTTT
>.|TRBJ2-2|.|TRBV5-1
CASSPGEIGELFF
TGCGCCAGCAGCCCCGGGGAAATCGGGGAGCTGTTTTTT
>.|TRBJ1-1|.|TRBV6-6
CASSLDSGAEAFF
TGTGCCAGCAGCCTTGACTCGGGGGCTGAAGCTTTCTTT
>.|TRBJ2-3|TRBD2|TRBV5-1
CASSPRVAGGADTQYF
TGCGCCAGCAGCCCCCGCGTAGCGGGAGGGGCAGATACGCAGTATTTT
>.|TRBJ2-3|.|TRBV27
CASSPTTDTQYF
TGTGCCAGCAGTCCCACAACAGATACGCAGTATTTT
>.|TRBJ2-1|TRBD1|TRBV6-5
CASSRDRSYNEQFF
TGTGCCAGCAGCCGGGACAGGTCCTACAATGAGCAGTTCTTC
>once|TRBJ2-7|TRBD1|TRBV6-6
CASSYSRDRGSYEQYF
TGTGCCAGCAGTTACTCGAGGGACAGGGGCTCCTACGAGCAGTACTTC
>.|TRBJ2-7|.|TRBV5-5
CASSSNILQPPEQYF
TGTGCCAGCAGCTCGAACATCCTCCAACCACCCGAGCAGTACTTC
>.|TRBJ2-6|.|TRBV11-2
CASSLYISGANVLTF
TGTGCCAGCAGCTTGTATATCTCTGGGGCCAACGTCCTGACTTTC
>.|TRBJ2-3|.|TRBV12-5
CASGSGLTSTDTQYF
TGTGCTAGTGGGAGCGGACTGACTAGCACAGATACGCAGTATTTT
>once|TRBJ2-5|.|TRBV14
CASSLREETQYF
TGTGCCAGCAGCCTCAGGGAAGAGACCCAGTACTTC
>few|TRBJ2-7|.|TRBV9
CASSVGGREDEQYF
TGTGCCAGCAGCGTAGGGGGCAGGGAAGACGAGCAGTACTTC
>.|TRBJ1-6|TRBD1|TRBV28
CASRDTGTGGYNSPLHF
TGTGCCAGCAGAGACACCGGGACAGGGGGTTATAATTCACCCCTCCACTTT
>.|TRBJ1-4|TRBD1|TRBV7-9
CASSSRQGSGKLFF
TGTGCCAGCAGCTCCCGACAGGGGTCGGGGAAACTGTTTTTT
>.|TRBJ1-4|.|TRBV19
CASSPFLNEKLFF
TGTGCCAGTAGTCCCTTCCTTAATGAAAAACTGTTTTTT
>.|TRBJ1-1|TRBD1|TRBV5-1
CASSLAGGVKAEAFF
TGCGCCAGCAGCTTGGCAGGGGGAGTGAAGGCTGAAGCTTTCTTT
>medium-sized|TRBJ2-7|TRBD1|TRBV19
CASSTGTGVGEQYF
TGTGCCAGTAGTACCGGGACAGGGGTAGGGGAGCAGTACTTC
>.|TRBJ2-7|.|TRBV21-1
CASSSRDRASAEQYF
TGTGCCAGCAGCTCTCGGGACAGGGCATCGGCCGAGCAGTACTTC
>.|TRBJ1-5|.|TRBV6-2/TRBV6-3
CASSYGLTQGQPQHF
TGTGCCAGCAGTTACGGGTTGACCCAGGGTCAGCCCCAGCATTTT
>.|TRBJ2-1|.|TRBV15
CATSSMFGGSYNEQFF
TGTGCCACCAGCAGTATGTTCGGGGGCTCCTACAATGAGCAGTTCTTC
>.|TRBJ2-5|TRBD2|TRBV6-2/TRBV6-3
CASSSGLAGGPGETQYF
TGTGCCAGCAGTTCCGGTTTAGCGGGGGGGCCGGGAGAGACCCAGTACTTC
>.|TRBJ1-1|.|TRBV7-2
CASSFTGRNTEAFF
TGTGCCAGCAGCTTCACAGGGAGGAACACTGAAGCTTTCTTT
>.|TRBJ1-3|.|TRBV4-3
CASSLGVPASGNTIYF
TGCGCCAGCAGCCTCGGGGTCCCTGCCTCTGGAAACACCATATATTTT
>.|TRBJ2-7|.|TRBV11-3
CASSSTGSGTGYEQYF
TGTGCCAGCAGCTCAACTGGTTCCGGGACTGGCTACGAGCAGTACTTC
>.|TRBJ2-7|.|TRBV5-1
CASKWSLATYEQYF
TGCGCCAGCAAGTGGTCCCTAGCGACCTACGAGCAGTACTTC
>.|TRBJ1-3|TRBD1|TRBV19
CASSTDRPNSGNTIYF
TGTGCCAGTAGTACGGACAGGCCGAACTCTGGAAACACCATATATTTT
>.|TRBJ1-1|.|TRBV4-1
CASSHSPQTEAFF
TGCGCCAGCAGCCACTCTCCCCAGACAGAAGCTTTCTTT
>few|TRBJ2-1|.|TRBV5-6
CASSPTGVFYNEQFF
TGTGCCAGCAGCCCGACCGGGGTATTCTACAATGAGCAGTTCTTC
>.|TRBJ1-4|.|TRBV7-9
CASSFVSSEKLFF
TGTGCCAGCAGCTTCGTCAGTTCCGAAAAACTGTTTTTT
>.|TRBJ2-6|.|TRBV10-2
CATPAAGGTGANVLTF
TGCGCCACGCCAGCGGCTGGTGGGACTGGGGCCAACGTCCTGACTTTC
>.|TRBJ1-4|TRBD1|TRBV27
CASSLRTGDEKLFF
TGTGCCAGCAGTTTAAGGACAGGGGATGAAAAACTGTTTTTT
>.|TRBJ2-1|.|TRBV5-3
CARSFPRGSPGDNEQFF
TGTGCCAGAAGCTTCCCACGGGGGTCTCCGGGGGACAATGAGCAGTTCTTC
>.|TRBJ2-2|.|TRBV27
CASSFNRGGGELFF
TGTGCCAGCAGTTTTAACAGGGGGGGCGGGGAGCTGTTTTTT
>.|TRBJ2-7|.|TRBV28
CATQRRFYEQYF
TGTGCCACCCAACGGAGATTCTACGAGCAGTACTTC
>.|TRBJ1-2|.|TRBV25-1
CASSGSIGGYTF
TGTGCCAGCAGTGGTAGTATCGGTGGCTACACCTTC
>.|TRBJ2-1|TRBD2|TRBV7-2
CASSLTPLAGGPHNEQFF
TGTGCCAGCAGTCTTACCCCACTAGCGGGAGGGCCTCACAATGAGCAGTTCTTC
>.|TRBJ2-5|TRBD1|TRBV3-1/TRBV3-2
CASSQRGGTETQYF
TGTGCCAGCAGCCAACGAGGGGGCACAGAGACCCAGTACTTC
>.|TRBJ1-3|.|TRBV28
CASSFHPGNSGNTIYF
TGTGCCAGCAGTTTTCATCCAGGAAACTCTGGAAACACCATATATTTT
>few|TRBJ1-5|.|TRBV20-1
CSASQTGLGGNQPQHF
TGCAGTGCTAGTCAGACGGGTCTGGGAGGCAATCAGCCCCAGCATTTT
>once|TRBJ1-5|TRBD1|TRBV19
CASSLWDREYQPQHF
TGTGCCAGTAGTTTGTGGGACAGGGAATATCAGCCCCAGCATTTT
>.|TRBJ1-6|TRBD1|TRBV5-1
CASSAGTGNSPLHF
TGCGCCAGCAGCGCGGGGACAGGGAATTCACCCCTCCACTTT
>.|TRBJ1-5|.|TRBV19
CASSVTGPSQPQHF
TGTGCCAGTAGTGTCACAGGGCCCAGTCAGCCCCAGCATTTT